This TCR beta chain derives from a study of T cell changes during pregnancy in multiple sclerosis. Repertoires were generated with immunoSEQ multiplex PCR, while TCRdb's copy carries only in-frame clones and drops some. The sample holds more than 70,000 clones, less than 95% seen once. CDR3 size: 13 residues. V dropped 4 bases and J dropped 6 bases, with 13 bases sitting between them. Looked up from germline, CDR1 is SGHRS and CDR2 is YFSETQ. This clone showed up just once. This chain joins TRBV5-1 and TRBJ1-1; D is possibly TRBD1 (6 bases). This clonotype originated in a female donor with multiple sclerosis, enrolled in a pregnancy study. Sequencing was performed on peripheral blood, taken before pregnancy. Written as DNA, the CDR3 is TGCGCCAGCAGCCGGGAACGACAGGCTGAAGCTTTCTTT. Protein product: CASSRERQAEAFF. The full variable domain, with the rest looked up from reference TRBV5-1 and TRBJ1-1, is KAGVTQTPRYLIKTRGQQVTLSCSPISGHRSVSWYQQTPGQGLQFLFEYFSETQRNKGNFPGRFSGRQFSNSRSEMNVSTLELGDSALYLCASSRERQAEAFFGQGTRLTVV.